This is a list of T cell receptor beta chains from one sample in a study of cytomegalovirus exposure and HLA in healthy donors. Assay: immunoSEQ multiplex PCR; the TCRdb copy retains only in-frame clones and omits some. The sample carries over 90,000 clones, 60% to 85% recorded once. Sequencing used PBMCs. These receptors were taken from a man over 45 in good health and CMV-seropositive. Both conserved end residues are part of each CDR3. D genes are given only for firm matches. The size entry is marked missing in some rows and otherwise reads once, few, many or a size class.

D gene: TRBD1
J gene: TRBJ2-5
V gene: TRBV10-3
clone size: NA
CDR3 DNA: TGTGCCATCAGTCAGGCCACAGGGGTACGGGGCGAGGAGACCCAGTACTTC
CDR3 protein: CAISQATGVRGEETQYF

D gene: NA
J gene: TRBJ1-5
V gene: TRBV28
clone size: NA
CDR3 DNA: TGTGCCAGCAGTTTTCAAAGCAATCAGCCCCAGCATTTT
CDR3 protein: CASSFQSNQPQHF

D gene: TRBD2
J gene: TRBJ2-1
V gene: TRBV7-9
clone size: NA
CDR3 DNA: TGTGCCAGCAGCGGAGGCCGCTCGGGAGGGGCCTACAATGAGCAGTTCTTC
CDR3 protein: CASSGGRSGGAYNEQFF

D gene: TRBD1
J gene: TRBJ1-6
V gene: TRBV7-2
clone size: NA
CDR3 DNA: TGTGCCAGCAGCTTTAGGGGACAGGGAAATTCACCCCTCCACTTT
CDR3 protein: CASSFRGQGNSPLHF

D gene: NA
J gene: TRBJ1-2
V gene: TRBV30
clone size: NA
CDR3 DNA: TGTGCCTGGGCCGCCACAGCTAACTATGGCTACACCTTC
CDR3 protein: CAWAATANYGYTF

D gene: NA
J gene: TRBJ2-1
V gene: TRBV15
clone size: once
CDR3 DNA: TGTGCCACCAGCAGAGGAAGCGCCCCTGAGCAGTTCTTC
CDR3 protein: CATSRGSAPEQFF

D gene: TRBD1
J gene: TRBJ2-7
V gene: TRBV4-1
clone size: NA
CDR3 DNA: TGCGCCAGCAGCCGTCAAGGGACAGGGGGAATCTACGAGCAGTACTTC
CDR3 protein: CASSRQGTGGIYEQYF

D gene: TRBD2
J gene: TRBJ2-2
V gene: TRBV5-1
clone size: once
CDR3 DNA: TGCGCCAGCAGCGCTAGCGGTGTCACCGGGGAGCTGTTTTTT
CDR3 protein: CASSASGVTGELFF

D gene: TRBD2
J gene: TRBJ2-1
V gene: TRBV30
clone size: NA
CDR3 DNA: TGTGCCTGGAGTGTACGGGGAGGGCTAACCAATGAGCAGTTCTTC
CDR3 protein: CAWSVRGGLTNEQFF

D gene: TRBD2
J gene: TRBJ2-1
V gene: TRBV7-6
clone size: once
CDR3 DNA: TGTGCCAGCAGCTTAGGCCTAGCGGGAGCCCACAATGAGCAGTTCTTC
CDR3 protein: CASSLGLAGAHNEQFF

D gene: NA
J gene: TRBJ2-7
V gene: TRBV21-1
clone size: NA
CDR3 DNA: TGTGCCAGCAGCAAAAGCTTTATTTACGAGCAGTACTTC
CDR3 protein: CASSKSFIYEQYF

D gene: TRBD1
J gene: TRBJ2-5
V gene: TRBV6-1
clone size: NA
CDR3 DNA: TGTGCCAGCAGTGACCAGGGGGCTCTAGAGACCCAGTACTTC
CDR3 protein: CASSDQGALETQYF

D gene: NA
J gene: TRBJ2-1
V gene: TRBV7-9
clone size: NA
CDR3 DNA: TGTGCCAGCAGCGAGGATCAATCCTACAATGAGCAGTTCTTC
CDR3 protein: CASSEDQSYNEQFF

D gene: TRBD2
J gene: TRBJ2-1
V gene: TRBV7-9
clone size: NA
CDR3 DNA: TGTGCCAGCAGCGAGGGACTAGCGGGAAAGGACAATGAGCAGTTCTTC
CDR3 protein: CASSEGLAGKDNEQFF

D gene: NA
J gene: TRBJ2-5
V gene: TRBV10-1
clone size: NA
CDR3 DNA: TGCGCCAGCAGCCTGTTTTCCGGGTACGAGACCCAGTACTTC
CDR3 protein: CASSLFSGYETQYF

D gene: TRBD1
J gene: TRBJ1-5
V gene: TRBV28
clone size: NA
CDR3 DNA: TGTGCCAGCAGGCGCGGGACAGGGGCAAATCAGCCCCAGCATTTT
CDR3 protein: CASRRGTGANQPQHF

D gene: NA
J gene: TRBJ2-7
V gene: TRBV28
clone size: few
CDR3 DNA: TGTGCCAGCAGCAACTACAGGGAAAGTAGCGAGCAGTACTTC
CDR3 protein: CASSNYRESSEQYF

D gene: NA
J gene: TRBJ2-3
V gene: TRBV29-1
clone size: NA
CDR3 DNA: TGCAGCGCCCTAGGCCCCGGATTCACAGATACGCAGTATTTT
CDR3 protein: CSALGPGFTDTQYF

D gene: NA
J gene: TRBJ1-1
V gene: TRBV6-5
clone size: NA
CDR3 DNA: TGTGCCAGCAGTATACAGGTAACGAACACTGAAGCTTTCTTT
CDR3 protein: CASSIQVTNTEAFF

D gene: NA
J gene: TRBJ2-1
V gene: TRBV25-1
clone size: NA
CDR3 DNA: TGTGCCAGCAGTGAATCATCCGCCAGAGGGAATGAGCAGTTCTTC
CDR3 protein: CASSESSARGNEQFF

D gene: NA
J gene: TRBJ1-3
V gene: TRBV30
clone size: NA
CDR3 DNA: TGTGCCTGGAGTGCTGGGGCGGGAAACACCATATATTTT
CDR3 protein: CAWSAGAGNTIYF

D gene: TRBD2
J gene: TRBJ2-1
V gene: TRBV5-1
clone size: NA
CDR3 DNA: TGCGCCAGCAGCTTGGAGTGGGCGGGAGCCACCTACAATGAGCAGTTCTTC
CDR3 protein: CASSLEWAGATYNEQFF

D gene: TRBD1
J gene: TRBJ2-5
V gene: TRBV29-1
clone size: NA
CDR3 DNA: TGCAGCGTTGAAGAAGGGGACAGGGGAGAGACCCAGTACTTC
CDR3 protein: CSVEEGDRGETQYF

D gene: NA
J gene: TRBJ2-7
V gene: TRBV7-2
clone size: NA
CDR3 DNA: TGTGCCAGCAGCCGGATGGGGGGCGAGCAGTACTTC
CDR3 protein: CASSRMGGEQYF

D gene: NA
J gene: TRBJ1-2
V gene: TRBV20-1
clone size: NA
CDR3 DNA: TGCAGTGCTAGGATAGAAAGTGGCTACACCTTC
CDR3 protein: CSARIESGYTF

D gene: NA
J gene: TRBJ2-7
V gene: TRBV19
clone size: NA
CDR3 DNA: TGTGCCAGTAGCCGCTACCTCAGGGGTTCCTACGAGCAGTACTTC
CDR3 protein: CASSRYLRGSYEQYF

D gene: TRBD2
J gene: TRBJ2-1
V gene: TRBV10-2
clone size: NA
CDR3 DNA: TGCGCCAGCAGACTAGCGGGGTACAATGAGCAGTTCTTC
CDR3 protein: CASRLAGYNEQFF

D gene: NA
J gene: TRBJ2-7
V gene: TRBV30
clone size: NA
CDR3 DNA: TGTGCCTGGAGTCCTCTGGAGAACGAGCAGTACTTC
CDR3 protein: CAWSPLENEQYF

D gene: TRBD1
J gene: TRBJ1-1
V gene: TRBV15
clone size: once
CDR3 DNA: TGTGCCACCAGCAGCGGGGACAGGGGAAGTATGAACACTGAAGCTTTCTTT
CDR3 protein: CATSSGDRGSMNTEAFF

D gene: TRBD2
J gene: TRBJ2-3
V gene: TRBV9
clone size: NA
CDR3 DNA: TGTGCCAGCAGCGCGGGACTAGCGGGAGGGTTGGGTAGCACAGATACGCAGTATTTT
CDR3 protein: CASSAGLAGGLGSTDTQYF

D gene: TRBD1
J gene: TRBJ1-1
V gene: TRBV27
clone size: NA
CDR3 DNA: TGTGCCAGCAGTGATCGGGACAGGGCGAACACTGAAGCTTTCTTT
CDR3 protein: CASSDRDRANTEAFF

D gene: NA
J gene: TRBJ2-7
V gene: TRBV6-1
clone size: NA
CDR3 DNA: TGTGCCAGCAGCTACGACACGCCTACCTACGAGCAGTACTTC
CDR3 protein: CASSYDTPTYEQYF

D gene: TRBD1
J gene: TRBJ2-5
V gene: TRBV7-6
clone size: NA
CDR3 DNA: TGTGCCAGCAGCTTGGGACAGGGGCAGTACTTC
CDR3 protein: CASSLGQGQYF

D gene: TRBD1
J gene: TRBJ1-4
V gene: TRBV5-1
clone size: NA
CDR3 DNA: TGCGCCAGCAGCAGGACAGGGACTAATGAAAAACTGTTTTTT
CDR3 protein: CASSRTGTNEKLFF

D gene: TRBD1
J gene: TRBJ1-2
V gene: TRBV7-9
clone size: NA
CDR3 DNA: TGTGCCAGCAGCTCGACAGGGGAATGGGGCTACACCTTC
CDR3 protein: CASSSTGEWGYTF

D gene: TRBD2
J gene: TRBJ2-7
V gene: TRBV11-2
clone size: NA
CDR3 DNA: TGTGCCAGCAGCTTAGAGGGGCTAGCGGGATACGAGCAGTACTTC
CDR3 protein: CASSLEGLAGYEQYF

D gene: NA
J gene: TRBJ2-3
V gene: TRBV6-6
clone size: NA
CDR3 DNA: TGTGCCACAGAGGACTCCTCAGATACGCAGTATTTT
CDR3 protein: CATEDSSDTQYF